This TCR beta chain appears in the sequencing data of a study of cytomegalovirus exposure and HLA in healthy donors. The study, taken as a whole, reports: Exclusion as indistinguishable affected some V segments, including TRBV6-2 and TRBV6-3. A later analysis reportedly found fewer N-insertions in an Asian-associated ancestry cluster than the roughly 670-donor mean.

This clone turned up a few times. What it binds is not known. The CDR3 consists of 14 residues. Trimming left V 0 bases short and J 8 bases short, with 10 bases between. The germline V gene encodes CDR1 LGHNA and CDR2 YNFKEQ. Researchers ran the PCR with 60 Vbeta and 13 Jbeta primers. Produced via immunoSEQ multiplex PCR; TCRdb's table is partial and in-frame only. Of 73,000 or so clones in the sample, around three quarters are singletons; the top ten hold 5.5% to 7.5%. Sample: PBMCs. The chain carries TRBV4-2 and TRBJ1-4; the D is unclear. The clonotype was recovered from a man aged 50-59 years in good health and CMV-seronegative. CDR3 in DNA: TGTGCCAGCAGCCAAGATTCGGCGGGGGAAAAACTGTTTTTT. Protein: CASSQDSAGEKLFF.